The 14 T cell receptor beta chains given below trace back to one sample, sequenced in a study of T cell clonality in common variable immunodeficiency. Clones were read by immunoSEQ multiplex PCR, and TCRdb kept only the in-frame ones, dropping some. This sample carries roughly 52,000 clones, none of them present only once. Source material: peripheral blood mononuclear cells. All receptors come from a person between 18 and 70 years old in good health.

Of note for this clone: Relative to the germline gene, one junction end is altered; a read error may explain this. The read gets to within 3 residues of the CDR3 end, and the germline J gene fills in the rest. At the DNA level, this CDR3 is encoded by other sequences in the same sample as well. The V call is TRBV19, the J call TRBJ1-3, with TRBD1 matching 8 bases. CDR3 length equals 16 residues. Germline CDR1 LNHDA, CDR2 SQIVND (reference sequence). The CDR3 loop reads CASSSRGLLSGNTIYF. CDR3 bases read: TGTGCCAGTAGTTCCAGGGGGCTTCTTTCTGGAAACACT.

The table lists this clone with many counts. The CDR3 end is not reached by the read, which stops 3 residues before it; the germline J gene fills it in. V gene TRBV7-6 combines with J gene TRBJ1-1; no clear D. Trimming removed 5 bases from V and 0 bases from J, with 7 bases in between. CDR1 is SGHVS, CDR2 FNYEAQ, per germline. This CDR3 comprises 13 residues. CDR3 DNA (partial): TGTGCCAGCAGCCTTTTAATGAACACTGAA. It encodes CASSLLMNTE. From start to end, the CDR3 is CASSLLMNTEAFF.

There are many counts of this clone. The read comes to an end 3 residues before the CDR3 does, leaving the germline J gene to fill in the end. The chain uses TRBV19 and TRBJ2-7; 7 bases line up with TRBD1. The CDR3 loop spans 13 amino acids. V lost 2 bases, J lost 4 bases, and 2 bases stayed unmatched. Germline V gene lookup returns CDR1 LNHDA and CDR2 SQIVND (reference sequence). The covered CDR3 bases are TGTGCCAGTAGTATACAGGGGGTATACGAG. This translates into CASSIQGVYE. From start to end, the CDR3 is CASSIQGVYEQYF.

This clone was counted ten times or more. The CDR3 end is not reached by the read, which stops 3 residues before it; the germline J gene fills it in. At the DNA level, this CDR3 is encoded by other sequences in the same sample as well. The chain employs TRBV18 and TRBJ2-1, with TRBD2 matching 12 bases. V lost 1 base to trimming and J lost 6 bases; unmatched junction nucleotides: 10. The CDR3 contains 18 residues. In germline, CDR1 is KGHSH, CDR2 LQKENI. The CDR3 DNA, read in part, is TGTGCCAGCTCACCACTCAACGGAGCTAGCGGGAGGGGCAATGAG. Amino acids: CASSPLNGASGRGNE. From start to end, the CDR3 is CASSPLNGASGRGNEQFF.

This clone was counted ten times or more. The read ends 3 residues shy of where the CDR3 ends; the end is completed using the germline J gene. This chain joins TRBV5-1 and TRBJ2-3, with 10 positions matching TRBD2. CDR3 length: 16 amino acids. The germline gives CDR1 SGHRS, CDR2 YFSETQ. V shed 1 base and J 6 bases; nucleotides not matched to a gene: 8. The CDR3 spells CASSLPTSGTGDTQYF. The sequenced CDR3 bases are TGCGCCAGCAGCTTGCCCACTAGCGGGACGGGGGATACG.

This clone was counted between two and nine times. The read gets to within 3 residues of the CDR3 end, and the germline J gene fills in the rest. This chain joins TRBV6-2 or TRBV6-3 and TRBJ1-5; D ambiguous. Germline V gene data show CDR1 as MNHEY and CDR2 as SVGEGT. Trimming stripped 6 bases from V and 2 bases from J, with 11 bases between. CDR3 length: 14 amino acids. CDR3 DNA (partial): TGTGCCAGCAGGCGGGAGAACGGCAATCAGCCC. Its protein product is CASRRENGNQP. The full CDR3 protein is CASRRENGNQPQHF.

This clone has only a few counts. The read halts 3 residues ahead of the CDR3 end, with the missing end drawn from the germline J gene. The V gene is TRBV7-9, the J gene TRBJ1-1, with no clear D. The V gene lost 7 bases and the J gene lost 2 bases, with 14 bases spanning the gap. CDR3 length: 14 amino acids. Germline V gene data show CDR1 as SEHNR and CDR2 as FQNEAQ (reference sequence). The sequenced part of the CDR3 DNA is TGTGCCAGCAACCTCGAAGGGTTAAACACTGAA. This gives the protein CASNLEGLNTE. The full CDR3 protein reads CASNLEGLNTEAFF.

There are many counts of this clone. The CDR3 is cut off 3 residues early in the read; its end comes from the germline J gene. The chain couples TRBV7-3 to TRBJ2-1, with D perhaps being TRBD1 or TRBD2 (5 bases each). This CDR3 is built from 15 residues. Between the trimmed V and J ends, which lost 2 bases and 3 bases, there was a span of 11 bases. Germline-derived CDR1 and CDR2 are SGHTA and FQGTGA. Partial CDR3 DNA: TGTGCCAGCAGCTTAGAGGGGCAGGGCTACAATGAG. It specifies CASSLEGQGYNE. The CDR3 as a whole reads CASSLEGQGYNEQFF. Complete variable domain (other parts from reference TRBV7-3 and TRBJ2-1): GAGVSQTPSNKVTEKGKYVELRCDPISGHTALYWYRQSLGQGPEFLIYFQGTGAADDSGLPNDRFFAVRPEGSVSTLKIQRTERGDSAVYLCASSLEGQGYNEQFFGPGTRLTVL.

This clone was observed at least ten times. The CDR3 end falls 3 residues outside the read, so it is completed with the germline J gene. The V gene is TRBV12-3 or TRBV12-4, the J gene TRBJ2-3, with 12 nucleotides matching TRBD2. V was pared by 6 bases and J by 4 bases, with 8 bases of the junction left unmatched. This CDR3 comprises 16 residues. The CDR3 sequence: CASSRGLAGRSDTQYF. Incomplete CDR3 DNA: TGTGCCAGCAGCAGAGGACTAGCGGGGCGCTCAGATACG.

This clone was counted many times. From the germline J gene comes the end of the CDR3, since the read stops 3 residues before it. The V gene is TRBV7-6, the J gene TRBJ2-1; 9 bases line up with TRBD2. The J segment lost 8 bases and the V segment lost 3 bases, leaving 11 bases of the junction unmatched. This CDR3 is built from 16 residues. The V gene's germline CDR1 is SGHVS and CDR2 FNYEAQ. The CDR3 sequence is CASSFWREGRGDEQFF. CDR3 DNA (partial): TGTGCCAGCAGCTTCTGGCGGGAGGGCCGTGGAGATGAG.

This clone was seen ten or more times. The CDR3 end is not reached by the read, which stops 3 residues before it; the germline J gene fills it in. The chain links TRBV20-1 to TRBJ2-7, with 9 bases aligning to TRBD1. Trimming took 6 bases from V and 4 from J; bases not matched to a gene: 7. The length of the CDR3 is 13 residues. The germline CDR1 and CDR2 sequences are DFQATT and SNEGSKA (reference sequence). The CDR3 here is CSANSDRGYEQYF. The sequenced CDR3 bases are TGCAGTGCCAACTCGGACAGGGGATACGAG.

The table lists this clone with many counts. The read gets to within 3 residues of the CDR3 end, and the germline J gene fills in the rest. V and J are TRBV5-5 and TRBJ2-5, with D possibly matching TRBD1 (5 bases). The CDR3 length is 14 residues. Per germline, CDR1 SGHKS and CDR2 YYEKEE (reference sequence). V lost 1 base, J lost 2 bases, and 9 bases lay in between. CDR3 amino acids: CASSLPQDQETQYF. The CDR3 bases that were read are TGTGCCAGCAGCTTGCCACAGGATCAAGAGACC.

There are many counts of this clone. The CDR3 reads CASSEGLAGADTQYF. The part of the CDR3 DNA that was read is TGTGCCAGCAGCGAGGGACTAGCGGGAGCAGATACG. The chain recombines TRBV7-3 with TRBJ2-3; 14 bases agree with TRBD2. The read halts 3 residues ahead of the CDR3 end, with the missing end drawn from the germline J gene. Looked up from germline, CDR1 is SGHTA and CDR2 is FQGTGA. The CDR3 runs to 15 residues. V gave up 5 bases and J gave up 4 bases; unmatched junction bases: 2.

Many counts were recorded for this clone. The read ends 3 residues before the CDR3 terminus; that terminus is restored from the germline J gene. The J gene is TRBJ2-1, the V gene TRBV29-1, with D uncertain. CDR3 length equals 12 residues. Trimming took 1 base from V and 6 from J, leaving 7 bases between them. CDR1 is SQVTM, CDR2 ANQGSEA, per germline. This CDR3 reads CSVEAPVNEQFF. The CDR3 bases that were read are TGCAGCGTTGAAGCCCCAGTCAATGAG.